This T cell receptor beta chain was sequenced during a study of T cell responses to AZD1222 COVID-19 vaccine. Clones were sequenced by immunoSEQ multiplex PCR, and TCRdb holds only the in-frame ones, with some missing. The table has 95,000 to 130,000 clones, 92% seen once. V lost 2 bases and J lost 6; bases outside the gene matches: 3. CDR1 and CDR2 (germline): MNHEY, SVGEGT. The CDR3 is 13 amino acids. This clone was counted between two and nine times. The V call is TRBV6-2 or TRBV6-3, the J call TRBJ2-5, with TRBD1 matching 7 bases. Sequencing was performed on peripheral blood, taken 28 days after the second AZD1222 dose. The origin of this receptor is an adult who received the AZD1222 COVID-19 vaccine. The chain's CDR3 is CASSYDRVKTQYF. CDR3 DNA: TGTGCCAGCAGTTACGACAGGGTTAAGACCCAGTACTTC.